This paragraph covers one TCR beta chain sequence. Its antigen is as yet unknown. The read finishes 3 residues shy of the CDR3 end, and the germline J gene is used to complete it. The repertoire was sequenced with immunoSEQ multiplex PCR; TCRdb's copy has only in-frame clones and lacks some. The sample data list approximately 18,000 clones. From germline, CDR1 is MNHEY and CDR2 SVGEGT. This CDR3 region has 16 residues. The sample comes from a study of T cells in women clearing cervical HPV infection. At the level of the study: Cases were women with histologically confirmed HPV16-related CIN3 or worse, including a couple of invasive cancers. Case blood was drawn a median approximately 150 days after lesion detection.

Notes on the study in general: TRBV6-7 abundance was lower in cases than controls (0.11% versus 0.16%). It is unknown whether associations predate infection; no effector/memory or HPV-specific sorting.

The sample taken for sequencing was blood buffy coat. The gene calls are TRBV6-2 or TRBV6-3 and TRBJ2-2, with 7 bases that match TRBD1. The sequence came from a woman between 18 and 75 years old with a cervical HPV16 infection that either progressed to CIN3+ or cleared (not recorded which). The sequenced part of the CDR3 DNA is TGTGCCAGCAGATTTGTACAGGGGTCAACTAATGAAAAG. Protein product: CASRFVQGSTNEK. The CDR3 in its entirety is CASRFVQGSTNEKLFF.